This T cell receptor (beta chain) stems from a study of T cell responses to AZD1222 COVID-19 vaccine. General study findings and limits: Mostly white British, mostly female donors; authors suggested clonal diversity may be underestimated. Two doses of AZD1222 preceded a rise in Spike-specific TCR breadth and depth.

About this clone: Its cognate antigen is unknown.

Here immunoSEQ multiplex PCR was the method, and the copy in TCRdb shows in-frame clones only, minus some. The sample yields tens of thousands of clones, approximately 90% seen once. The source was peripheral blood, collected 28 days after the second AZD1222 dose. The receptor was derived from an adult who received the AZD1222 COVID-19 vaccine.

The CDR3 DNA follows: TGTGCCAGCAGCATCCAGGGTGAAGGCAATGAGCAGTTCTTC. Its translation is CASSIQGEGNEQFF. The V and J genes are TRBV27 and TRBJ2-1, with D maybe TRBD1 (5 bases). Germline V gene lookup returns CDR1 MNHEY and CDR2 SMNVEV (reference sequence). V shed 6 bases and J shed 6 bases, with 15 bases lying between them. The CDR3 has 14 amino acids.